One sample yielded the 24 T cell receptor beta chains listed below, sequenced in a study of blood T cell repertoires in COVID-19. Assay: immunoSEQ multiplex PCR; the TCRdb copy retains only in-frame clones and omits some. The table lists some 150,000 clones, around 75% of them singletons. Input material: peripheral blood. The receptors stem from a woman in her 70s with COVID-19, enrolled during active disease.

The chain is built from TRBV10-1 and TRBJ2-7; D possibly corresponds to TRBD1 (6 bases). Germline CDR1 reads WNHNN; CDR2 reads SYGVQD (reference sequence). There are 13 residues in the CDR3. Trimming left V 6 bases short and J 7 bases short, with 16 bases between. CDR3 sequence reads: CASSRDTVREQYF. The CDR3 nucleotides are TGCGCCAGCAGCCGGGACACCGTGAGGGAGCAGTACTTC.

The chain links TRBV5-1 to TRBJ2-7, with 7 bases aligning to TRBD1. The length of the CDR3 is 13 residues. V lost 4 bases and J lost 2; bases outside the gene matches: 3. CDR1 is SGHRS, CDR2 YFSETQ, per germline. The CDR3 protein is CASSRDSAYEQYF. CDR3 in DNA: TGCGCCAGCAGCAGGGACAGCGCCTACGAGCAGTACTTC.

V gene TRBV7-9 combines with J gene TRBJ1-5, with D unresolved. With 4 bases removed from V and 5 bases from J, the gap between germline ends came to 18 bases. Germline V gives CDR1 SEHNR, CDR2 FQNEAQ (reference sequence). CDR3 length: 16 residues. The CDR3 DNA reads TGTGCCAGCAGCTCCTTCGGCGGGGTTTCGCATCAGCCCCAGCATTTT. This encodes CASSSFGGVSHQPQHF.

V and J are TRBV19 and TRBJ1-5, with 8 nucleotides matching TRBD1. The germline V gene encodes CDR1 LNHDA and CDR2 SQIVND (reference sequence). The CDR3 is made up of 15 amino acids. The J segment lost 7 bases and the V segment lost 4 bases, leaving 9 bases of the junction unmatched. The CDR3 bases are TGTGCCAGTAGTACCCTTGGACAGGGAAGACAGCCCCAGCATTTT. Amino acid sequence: CASSTLGQGRQPQHF.

This clone was seen only a few times. J is TRBJ1-5 and V is TRBV10-3; tentative D call: TRBD1 (5 bases). CDR1 is ENHRY and CDR2 is SYGVKD in the germline V gene. V lost 6 bases, J lost 1 base, and 13 bases lay in between. The CDR3 extends over 15 amino acids. The CDR3 reads CAISVGLESNQPQHF. In DNA, the CDR3 is TGTGCCATCAGCGTGGGGCTTGAAAGCAATCAGCCCCAGCATTTT.

This clone has just one count. The rearrangement uses TRBV18 and TRBJ2-1, with a tentative D call TRBD1 (6 bases). Germline lookup yields CDR1 KGHSH and CDR2 LQKENI. This CDR3 spans 15 amino acids. V was clipped by 3 bases and J by 1 base, with 10 bases between them. Written as DNA, the CDR3 is TGTGCCAGCTCACCTTTCAGGGGTTCCTACAATGAGCAGTTCTTC. It specifies CASSPFRGSYNEQFF.

This rearrangement joins TRBV7-9 to TRBJ1-2, with D hard to call. The CDR3 length is 12 residues. Trimming stripped 5 bases from V and 3 bases from J, with 7 bases between. Germline lookup yields CDR1 SEHNR and CDR2 FQNEAQ (reference sequence). CDR3 sequence: CASSPEHYGYTF. The DNA of the CDR3 is TGTGCCAGCAGCCCGGAGCACTATGGCTACACCTTC.

The chain combines TRBV27 with TRBJ2-3; TRBD1 agrees at 9 bases. The CDR3 is 15 residues long. Per the germline V gene, CDR1 is MNHEY and CDR2 is SMNVEV (reference sequence). With V trimmed by 6 bases and J by 0 bases, 4 bases remained unmatched. CDR3 sequence (DNA): TGTGCCAGCAGAACCGGGACAGGGAGCACAGATACGCAGTATTTT. It yields the protein CASRTGTGSTDTQYF.

The gene calls are TRBV30 and TRBJ2-7; no reliable D call. There are 12 residues in the CDR3. From germline, CDR1 is GTSNPN and CDR2 SVGIG (reference sequence). V dropped 0 bases and J dropped 8 bases, with 11 bases sitting between them. In nucleotides, the CDR3 is TGTGCCTGGAGTGTACAGCCCCCAAAGCAGTACTTC. As protein: CAWSVQPPKQYF.

This chain connects TRBV15 to TRBJ2-7; 12 bases align to TRBD2. Germline lookup yields CDR1 LNHNV and CDR2 YYDKDF (reference sequence). The CDR3 covers 14 residues. V shed 3 bases and J 9 bases; nucleotides not matched to a gene: 6. The CDR3: CATSSGLAGKTQYF. The DNA of the CDR3 is TGTGCCACCAGCAGCGGACTAGCGGGGAAAACGCAGTACTTC.

J is TRBJ1-1 and V is TRBV5-1; D gene unclear. V was cut by 0 bases and J by 4 bases, with 7 bases left in between. CDR3 length: 13 amino acids. CDR1 is SGHRS and CDR2 is YFSETQ in the germline V gene. CDR3 loop: CASSLDRGTEAFF. CDR3 coding DNA: TGCGCCAGCAGCTTGGACCGGGGCACTGAAGCTTTCTTT.

V and J are TRBV5-1 and TRBJ1-1, with D possibly matching TRBD1 (6 bases). The CDR3 has 15 residues. The V end was cut by 4 bases, the J end by 4 bases, with 17 bases between. The germline V gene encodes CDR1 SGHRS and CDR2 YFSETQ. The CDR3 is CASSPPSGEGTEAFF. CDR3 sequence (DNA): TGCGCCAGCAGCCCGCCCTCAGGGGAGGGCACTGAAGCTTTCTTT.

CDR3: CASRARHELFF. CDR3 coding DNA: TGTGCCAGCAGAGCCCGACATGAACTGTTTTTT. This chain links TRBV6-5 with TRBJ1-4, with D hard to call. CDR1 and CDR2 (germline): MNHEY, SVGAGI. V dropped 6 bases and J dropped 12 bases, with 11 bases sitting between them. The CDR3 has 11 residues.

As regards this clone: Within the sample, other DNA sequences also encode this same CDR3. The chain combines TRBV18 with TRBJ2-3, with no clear D. The CDR3 sequence is 12 residues long. Germline CDR1 is KGHSH and CDR2 is LQKENI. Trimming shortened V by 2 bases and J by 4 bases, and 4 bases separated the two germline ends. CDR3 in DNA: TGTGCCAGCTCACCATCGGCAGATACGCAGTATTTT. Protein sequence: CASSPSADTQYF.

The rearrangement joins TRBV9 to TRBJ1-5, with D possibly matching TRBD1 (5 bases). Germline V gene sequence: CDR1 SGDLS, CDR2 YYNGEE. This CDR3 region has 15 residues. Trimming left V 3 bases short and J 0 bases short, with 10 bases between. The CDR3 reads CASSAGGASNQPQHF. The CDR3 bases are TGTGCCAGCAGCGCCGGAGGGGCTAGCAATCAGCCCCAGCATTTT.

The rearrangement joins TRBV4-1 to TRBJ1-1, with D perhaps TRBD1 (5 bases). Germline CDR1 MGHRA, CDR2 YSYEKL. CDR3 size: 15 residues. V was clipped by 1 base and J by 4 bases, with 13 bases between them. CDR3 region: CASSQGGGVSTEAFF. CDR3 nucleotides: TGCGCCAGCAGCCAAGGGGGGGGAGTTAGCACTGAAGCTTTCTTT.

This clone was seen once. V is TRBV5-1 and J is TRBJ1-3; 7 nucleotides align to TRBD1. CDR1 and CDR2 from the germline V gene are SGHRS and YFSETQ. This CDR3 is 14 amino acids long. Unmatched junction bases numbered 11, after V lost 4 bases and J lost 10 bases. Here the CDR3 reads CASSAQGGSGTIYF. DNA of the CDR3: TGCGCCAGCAGCGCTCAGGGGGGATCGGGGACCATATATTTT.

The CDR3 DNA is TGTGCCAGTAGGGACCCGGGACAGGGGTTCGGAGATACGCAGTATTTT. Translating gives CASRDPGQGFGDTQYF. The chain carries TRBV19 and TRBJ2-3, with 10 bases aligning to TRBD1. Germline V gene data show CDR1 as LNHDA and CDR2 as SQIVND (reference sequence). This CDR3 is 16 amino acids long. With V trimmed by 6 bases and J by 5 bases, 11 bases remained unmatched.

This chain links TRBV5-4 with TRBJ2-5; maybe TRBD2 (7 bases). CDR1 is SGHNT, CDR2 YYREEE, per germline (reference sequence). The ends were cut back, 7 bases at V and 2 bases at J, with 18 bases in the middle. The CDR3 runs to 15 residues. CDR3 residues: CASGKKGGLQETQYF. In nucleotides, the CDR3 is TGTGCCAGCGGAAAAAAAGGGGGACTACAAGAGACCCAGTACTTC.

This clone has just a few counts. The chain uses TRBV13 and TRBJ2-7; 9 bases are a match to TRBD2. V dropped 4 bases and J dropped 3; count of bases not matched to a gene: 4. The CDR3 extends over 14 amino acids. Per the germline V gene, CDR1 is PRHDT and CDR2 is FYEKMQ (reference sequence). CDR3 nucleotides: TGTGCCAGCAGCTCTGCTAGCGGGAACTACGAGCAGTACTTC. This codes for CASSSASGNYEQYF.

The chain uses TRBV9 and TRBJ2-3, with D unclear. The CDR3 sequence is 11 residues long. V was clipped by 3 bases and J by 5 bases, with 4 bases between them. Germline CDR1 is SGDLS and CDR2 is YYNGEE. The CDR3 DNA follows: TGTGCCAGCAGCGCTTTAGATACGCAGTATTTT. This gives the protein CASSALDTQYF.

The rearrangement links TRBV5-1 to TRBJ2-1; 11 positions match TRBD2. The germline V gene has CDR1 SGHRS and CDR2 YFSETQ. The length of the CDR3 is 18 residues. J was trimmed by 9 bases and V by 4 bases; bases with no gene match: 18. The CDR3: CASSASTSGVGPRGEQFF. CDR3 coding DNA: TGCGCCAGCAGCGCCTCGACTAGCGGGGTGGGGCCACGCGGTGAGCAGTTCTTC.

V usage is TRBV4-1 and J usage is TRBJ1-1; D is undetermined. V was trimmed by 0 bases and J by 5 bases, leaving 7 bases between them. CDR1 is MGHRA, CDR2 YSYEKL, per germline. The CDR3 loop spans 13 amino acids. CDR3 sequence: CASSQEAGTEAFF. The DNA for the CDR3 is TGCGCCAGCAGCCAAGAGGCGGGGACTGAAGCTTTCTTT.

This chain joins TRBV6-5 and TRBJ1-2, with 8 positions matching TRBD1. J lost 5 bases, V lost 7 bases, and 12 bases had no gene match. CDR1 is MNHEY and CDR2 is SVGAGI in the germline V gene. The CDR3 has 15 residues. The CDR3 coding sequence is TGTGCCAGCATTCCGTCCCAGGGGGCTGGATATGGCTACACCTTC. Translation: CASIPSQGAGYGYTF.